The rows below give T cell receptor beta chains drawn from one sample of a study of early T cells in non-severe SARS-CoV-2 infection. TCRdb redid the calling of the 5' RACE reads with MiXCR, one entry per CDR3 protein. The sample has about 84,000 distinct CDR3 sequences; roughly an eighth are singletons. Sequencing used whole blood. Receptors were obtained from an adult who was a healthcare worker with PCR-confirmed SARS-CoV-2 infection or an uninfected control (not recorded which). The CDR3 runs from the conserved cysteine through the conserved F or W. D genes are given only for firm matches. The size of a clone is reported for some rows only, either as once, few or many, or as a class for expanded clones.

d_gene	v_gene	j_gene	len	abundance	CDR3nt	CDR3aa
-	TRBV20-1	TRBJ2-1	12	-	TGCAGTGCTAGGACTATTTACAATGAGCAGTTCTTC	CSARTIYNEQFF
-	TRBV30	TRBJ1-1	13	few	TGTGCCTGGAGATCTTCAGGATTGACTGAAGCTTTCTTT	CAWRSSGLTEAFF
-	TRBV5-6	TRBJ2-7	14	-	TGTGCCAGCAGCTTACAGGGTAGCTCCTACGAGCAGTACTTC	CASSLQGSSYEQYF
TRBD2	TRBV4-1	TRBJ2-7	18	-	TGCGCCAGCAGCCAAGTTTCTCCGGGACTAGCGGTAGCCTACGAGCAGTACTTC	CASSQVSPGLAVAYEQYF
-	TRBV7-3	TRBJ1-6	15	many	TGTGCCAGCAGCTTAAGACAGGACGGAGCTTCACCCCTCCACTTT	CASSLRQDGASPLHF
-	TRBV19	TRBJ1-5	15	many	TGTGCCAGTAGTATAGGTGGGACACTTAATCAGCCCCAGCATTTT	CASSIGGTLNQPQHF
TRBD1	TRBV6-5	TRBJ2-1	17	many	TGTGCCAGCAGTTACTCAGCCGGGACAGGGGCGAACAATGAGCAGTTCTTC	CASSYSAGTGANNEQFF
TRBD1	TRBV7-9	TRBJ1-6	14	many	TGTGCCAGCAGCTTTGGCACAGGGGATTCACCCCTCCACTTT	CASSFGTGDSPLHF
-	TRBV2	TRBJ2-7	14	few	TGTGCCAGCAGAGAAGCATCCCGAGGGTACGAGCAGTACTTC	CASREASRGYEQYF
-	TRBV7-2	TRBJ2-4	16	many	TGTGCCAGCAGTACTACCCGCCTAGGAGCCAAAAACATTCAGTACTTC	CASSTTRLGAKNIQYF
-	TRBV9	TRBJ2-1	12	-	TGTGCCAGCAGCGCCCAATACAATGAGCAGTTCTTC	CASSAQYNEQFF
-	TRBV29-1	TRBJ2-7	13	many	TGCAGCGTCGGGTCGGGAGTCTCCTACGAGCAGTACTTC	CSVGSGVSYEQYF
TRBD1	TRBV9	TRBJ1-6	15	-	TGTGTCAGCAGCGCCACCGGGACAGATAATTCACCCCTCCACTTT	CVSSATGTDNSPLHF
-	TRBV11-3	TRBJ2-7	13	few	TGTGCCAGCAGCTCAAGAGAGCCCTACGAGCAGTACTTC	CASSSREPYEQYF
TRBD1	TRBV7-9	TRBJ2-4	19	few	TGTGCCAGCAGCCCCCGATTTGGGGGACAGGGGGAAGCCAAAAACATTCAGTACTTC	CASSPRFGGQGEAKNIQYF
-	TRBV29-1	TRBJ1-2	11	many	TGCAGCGTTGAAGAATATAGTGGCTACACCTTC	CSVEEYSGYTF
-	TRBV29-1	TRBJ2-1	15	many	TGCAGCGTTGTTCGTCGGGTGAGCTCCTACAATGAGCAGTTCTTC	CSVVRRVSSYNEQFF
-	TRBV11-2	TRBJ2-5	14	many	TGTGCCAGCAGTCCCCCCTGGGGTTGGGAGACCCAGTACTTC	CASSPPWGWETQYF
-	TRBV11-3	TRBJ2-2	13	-	TGTGCCAGCAGCGCCTACAGAACCGGGGAGCTGTTTTTT	CASSAYRTGELFF
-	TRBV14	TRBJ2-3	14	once	TGTGCCAGCAGCCAAGATGTAGTGGTTAAGGCGCAGTATTTT	CASSQDVVVKAQYF
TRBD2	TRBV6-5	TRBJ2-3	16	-	TGTGCCAGCAGTCCGGGACTAGCGACGATCACAGATACGCAGTATTTT	CASSPGLATITDTQYF
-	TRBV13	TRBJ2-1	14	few	TGTGCCAGCAGCCCGGACGGGCCCTACGATGAGCAGTTCTTC	CASSPDGPYDEQFF
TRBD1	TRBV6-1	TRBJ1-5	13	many	TGTGCCAGCAGTACCACAGGGGATCAGCCCCAGCATTTT	CASSTTGDQPQHF
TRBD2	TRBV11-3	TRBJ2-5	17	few	TGTGCCAGCAGCACCAGGACTAGCGGGACCTTTCAAGAGACCCAGTACTTC	CASSTRTSGTFQETQYF
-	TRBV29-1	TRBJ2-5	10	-	TGCAGCGTGCTACAGGAGACCCAGTACTTC	CSVLQETQYF
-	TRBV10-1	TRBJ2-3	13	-	TGCGCCAGCAGTGAGAGCGCGAGAGATACGCAGTATTTT	CASSESARDTQYF
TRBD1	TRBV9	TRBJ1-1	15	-	TGTGCCAGCAGCCCCGCCGACAGGGCGGTTACTGAAGCTTTCTTT	CASSPADRAVTEAFF
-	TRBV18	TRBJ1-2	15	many	TGTGCCAGCTCACCACCGGGTACTATTAACGATGGCTACACCTTC	CASSPPGTINDGYTF
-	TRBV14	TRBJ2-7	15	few	TGTGCCAGCAGCCAAGGAGGGCCACGGCTTTACGAGCAGTACTTC	CASSQGGPRLYEQYF
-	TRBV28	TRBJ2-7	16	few	TGTGCCAGCAGTCCCCTCGGCTGGGATCCGTCCTACGAGCAGTACTTC	CASSPLGWDPSYEQYF
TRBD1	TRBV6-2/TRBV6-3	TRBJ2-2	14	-	TGTGCCACCTCACAGGGGGCGAGCACCGGGGAGCTGTTTTTT	CATSQGASTGELFF
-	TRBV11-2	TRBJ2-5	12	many	TGTGCCAGACTAGACCACCAAGAGACCCAGTACTTC	CARLDHQETQYF
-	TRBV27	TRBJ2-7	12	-	TGTGCCAGCAGTTTATCCGGCTACGAGCAGTACTTC	CASSLSGYEQYF
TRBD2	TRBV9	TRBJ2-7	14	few	TGTGCCAGCAGCTTGACTAGCGGTTTTGGCGAGCAGTACTTC	CASSLTSGFGEQYF
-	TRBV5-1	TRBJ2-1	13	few	TGCGCCAGCAGCTTTTCAAGCGGGAATGAGCAGTTCTTC	CASSFSSGNEQFF
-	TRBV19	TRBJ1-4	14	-	TGTGCCAGTAGTATTCGCCAGGGGAATGAAAAACTGTTTTTT	CASSIRQGNEKLFF
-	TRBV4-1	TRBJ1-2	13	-	TGCGCCAGCAGCCAAGACAGGTATCATGGCTACACCTTC	CASSQDRYHGYTF
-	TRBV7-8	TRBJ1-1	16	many	TGTGCCAGCTCCACCATCGGCCCAACGAGGGACACTGAAGCTTTCTTT	CASSTIGPTRDTEAFF
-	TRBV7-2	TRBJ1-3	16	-	TGTGCCAGCAGCTTAAACTGGGTCAACTCTGGAAACACCATATATTTT	CASSLNWVNSGNTIYF
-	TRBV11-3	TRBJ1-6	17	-	TGTGCCAGCAGCCGCCTAACTGATGGGAAAGCGATTTCACCCCTCCACTTT	CASSRLTDGKAISPLHF
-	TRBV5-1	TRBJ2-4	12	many	TGCGCCAGCAGCCCTGGAGGTGGCATTCAGTACTTC	CASSPGGGIQYF
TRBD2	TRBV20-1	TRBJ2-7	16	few	TGCAGTGCGAAAAAACCGGGACTATCATTCAGCTACGAGCAGTACTTC	CSAKKPGLSFSYEQYF
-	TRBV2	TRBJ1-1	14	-	TGTGCCAGCAGTCCCTGGGGCGCGGAGACTGAAGCTTTCTTT	CASSPWGAETEAFF
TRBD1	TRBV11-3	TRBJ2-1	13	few	TGTGCCAGCAGCCTAGGACAGGACAATGAGCAGTTCTTC	CASSLGQDNEQFF
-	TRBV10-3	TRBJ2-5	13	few	TGTGCCAGCGCGGGACAGCGCCAAGAGACCCAGTACTTC	CASAGQRQETQYF
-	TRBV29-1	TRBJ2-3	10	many	TGCAGCGCTAGCACGGATACGCAGTATTTT	CSASTDTQYF
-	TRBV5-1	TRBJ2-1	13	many	TGCGCCAGCAGGGATGGTAGTTCCAATGAGCAGTTCTTC	CASRDGSSNEQFF
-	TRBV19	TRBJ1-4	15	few	TGTGCCAGTAGGAGAGGGTCTGCAACTAATGAAAAACTGTTTTTT	CASRRGSATNEKLFF
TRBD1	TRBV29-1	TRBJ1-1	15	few	TGCAGCGTTGCTACAGGGGGTGGGATGAACACTGAAGCTTTCTTT	CSVATGGGMNTEAFF
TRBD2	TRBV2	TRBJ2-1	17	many	TGTGCCAGCAGTGCCCCGGCTAGCGGGAGCTCCTACAATGAGCAGTTCTTC	CASSAPASGSSYNEQFF
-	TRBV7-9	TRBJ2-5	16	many	TGTGCCAGCAGCTTATCCGTAGGGCTAGTATCTGAGACCCAGTACTTC	CASSLSVGLVSETQYF
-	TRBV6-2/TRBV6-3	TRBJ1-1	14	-	TGTGCCAGCCGTACGGGCCTCATGAACACTGAAGCTTTCTTT	CASRTGLMNTEAFF
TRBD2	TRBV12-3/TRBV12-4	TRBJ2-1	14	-	TGTGCCAGCAGGGGACTAGCGGACTACAATGAGCAGTTCTTC	CASRGLADYNEQFF
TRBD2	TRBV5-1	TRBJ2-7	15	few	TGCGCCAGCAGCTGGCTAGCGGGGGGGCTCTACGAGCAGTACTTC	CASSWLAGGLYEQYF
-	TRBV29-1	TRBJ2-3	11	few	TGCAGCGTTGGACTCGCAGATACGCAGTATTTT	CSVGLADTQYF
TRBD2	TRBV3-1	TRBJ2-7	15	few	TGTGCCAGCAGCCCGGGACTAGTGGGTACGTACGAGCAGTACTTC	CASSPGLVGTYEQYF
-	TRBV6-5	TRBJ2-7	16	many	TGTGCCAGCAGTTCCAACCGACAGGGAGGAGGTAGCGAGCAGTACTTC	CASSSNRQGGGSEQYF
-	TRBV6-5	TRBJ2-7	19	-	TGTGCCAGCAGTTACCAGGGCGGGGCGGGGGCTAGCGGCTCCTACGAGCAGTACTTC	CASSYQGGAGASGSYEQYF
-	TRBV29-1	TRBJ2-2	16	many	TGCAGCGTTGTTCCGGCCATGGGGACGAACACCGGGGAGCTGTTTTTT	CSVVPAMGTNTGELFF
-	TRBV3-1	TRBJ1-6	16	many	TGTGCCAGCAGCCAGAACCACAGGGCCCATAATTCACCCCTCCACTTT	CASSQNHRAHNSPLHF